This TCR beta chain was observed in a study of blood T cells in healthy people across ages (dated by TCRdb to about 2015). With regard to the full study: Template switching captured roughly one uniquely barcoded TCR beta cDNA molecule per two T cells in model experiments. The study measured age-related changes in TCR beta repertoire diversity using deep sequencing normalized with unique cDNA molecular identifiers. Using the same blood draw, the study looked at two additional independent replicas of 1 million unique cDNA reads for two donors, one aged 18 to 30 and the other aged 80 or older. To avoid experimental bias, donors of different ages were randomly spread across the sequencing lanes. The donors were divided into four age groups: young (average roughly 15 years), middle-aged (about 39), aged (around 67) and long-lived (approximately 74). Beyond this particular receptor, the publication reports: Compared with the aged group, more naive CD4+ T cells, fewer expanded clones and increased TCR diversity were shown by the long-lived group, suggesting age selection. Estimates of total diversity from one million sequenced T cells were regarded as lower bounds and underestimates. Observed TCR beta diversity correlated strongly with the percentage of naive T cells measured by flow cytometry. Conclusive comparison of naive and antigen-experienced compartments was prevented by the profiling of bulk unsorted PBMCs. Because the CMV infection status of the donors was unknown, age-related changes in expanded clonotypes may potentially have been confounded. Observed TCR beta diversity per million T cells fell roughly linearly with age, and a significant reduction was already apparent by age approximately 41.

The library came from 5' RACE. The sample was run on an Illumina HiSeq 2500. A second PCR of about 7 to 12 cycles was run with a J-beta primer mix and a sample-barcoded 5' primer. A template-switch 5' adaptor carrying 12 random nucleotides introduced a unique molecular identifier onto each TCR beta cDNA molecule. Each sample yielded at least 3 million CDR3-containing paired-end reads. First-strand cDNA was synthesized from all RNA with the Mint cDNA synthesis kit, primed by a TRBC-specific oligonucleotide. After uracil-DNA glycosylase treatment, a first 18-cycle PCR used universal primers M1SS and BC2_uni_R on all cDNA. In the authors' own workflow: Each sample was normalized by randomly selecting 1 million high-quality reads, each carrying a distinct molecular identifier. Instead of being binned into consensus sequences, reads that shared molecular identifiers were thrown out. CDR3 identification, clonotype clustering and error correction used MiTCR with a Q25 quality threshold and the strictest error-elimination algorithm. A nonparametric unseen species model with Euler transformation was used to estimate lower-bound total TCR beta diversity. TCRdb redid the processing of the public reads, applying fastp at Q25 and MiXCR, and retained in-frame beta chains. Every CDR3 protein is listed once, alongside the most common genes and DNA of its rows. The V and J calls reflect TCRdb's pipeline rather than the authors' work. A total of about 830,000 distinct CDR3 sequences appear in this sample, about 59% of them only once. The ten largest make up roughly a quarter of the sample.

Taken from the germline V gene, the CDR1 and CDR2 loops are MNHEY and SVGAGI. CDR3 length: 14 amino acids, cysteine to phenylalanine. CDR3 DNA is the only sequence kept; it has 42 bases, read in frame from the first base. V has 7 bases trimmed and J has 8 bases trimmed; junction bases matching no gene number 10. The donors were roughly 40 Caucasian individuals from Russia, aged 6 to 90 years, who were systemically healthy. Each donor gave approximately 9.3 milliliters of peripheral blood, collected into EDTA-treated Vacutainer tubes. PBMCs were isolated by Ficoll-Paque density-gradient centrifugation, with at least 6 million obtained per sample. Trizol reagent was used to extract total RNA from PBMCs, with at least 5 micrograms per sample. The percentages of naive CD45RAhigh/CD27high T cells were determined by flow cytometry on a PBMC aliquot from every donor. Points on this clonotype: Which antigen it targets is not known. It has no much larger one-base neighbor in the sample; base qualities were not kept.

The sequence links TRBV6-5 to TRBJ1-4; TRBD1 lines up with 7 middle nucleotides. This sequence originates from a man aged 25 to 40 in good health. Sequencing input: blood. The CDR3 protein is CASIPRQGGEKLFF. The DNA sequence reads TGTGCCAGCATCCCCAGACAGGGAGGCGAAAAACTGTTTTTT.